These 26 T cell receptor beta chains were all obtained from the same sample, sequenced in a study of radiotherapy plus CTLA-4 blockade in lung cancer. Generated by immunoSEQ multiplex PCR, the TCRdb table keeps only in-frame clones and is missing some. Among over 60,000 clones listed, about nine tenths were seen once. The material sequenced was peripheral blood, taken from a patient treated with radiotherapy plus ipilimumab. The receptors originated from a human donor with non-small cell lung cancer that progressed on radiotherapy plus ipilimumab.

This chain connects TRBV7-2 to TRBJ2-3, with a tentative D call TRBD1 (6 bases). The CDR3 totals 16 residues. Trimming took 5 bases from V and 4 from J, leaving 19 bases between them. Germline V gives CDR1 SGHTA, CDR2 FQGNSA. The CDR3 region is CASSPEGHRVADTQYF. For the CDR3, the DNA is TGTGCCAGCAGCCCAGAGGGGCACAGGGTTGCAGATACGCAGTATTTT.

The chain employs TRBV5-1 and TRBJ2-7; D remains unclear. V gave up 8 bases and J gave up 6 bases, with 9 bases separating them. Germline V gene data show CDR1 as SGHRS and CDR2 as YFSETQ. The CDR3 runs to 10 residues. In nucleotides, the CDR3 is TGCGCCAGGACCCACGGCGAGCAGTACGTC. Translated, it gives CARTHGEQYV.

The genes are TRBV16 and TRBJ1-5, with D tentatively TRBD1 (5 bases). V lost 0 bases to trimming and J lost 9 bases, with 9 bases between them. The CDR3 extends over 13 amino acids. Germline V gene lookup returns CDR1 KGHSY and CDR2 FQNENV. The CDR3 bases are TGTGCCAGCAGCCAATCCGGCGGGGCGCCCCAGCATTTT. This codes for CASSQSGGAPQHF.

This chain links TRBV7-3 with TRBJ2-3, with TRBD2 identical over 11 bases. CDR1 is SGHTA and CDR2 is FQGTGA in the germline V gene. CDR3 length: 18 residues. V was clipped by 0 bases and J by 1 base; unmatched bases: 6. This CDR3 reads CASSLTALAGGRTDTQYF. The CDR3 DNA reads TGTGCCAGCAGCTTAACTGCGCTAGCGGGAGGTCGCACAGATACGCAGTATTTT.

The chain has TRBV5-6 and TRBJ2-3; a possible D gene is TRBD2 (5 bases). Germline V gene data show CDR1 as SGHDT and CDR2 as YYEEEE. Trimming removed 0 bases at V and 6 bases at J, with 14 bases between. CDR3 length: 15 residues. The CDR3 loop is CASSLVGPGMDTQYF. In nucleotides, the CDR3 is TGTGCCAGCAGCTTGGTGGGCCCGGGGATGGATACGCAGTATTTT.

The chain joins TRBV28 to TRBJ1-5, with D possibly TRBD1 on 6 matching bases. The CDR3 has 13 amino acids. Trimming shortened V by 6 bases and J by 7 bases, and 13 bases separated the two germline ends. Germline lookup yields CDR1 MDHEN and CDR2 SYDVKM. The CDR3 DNA sequence: TGTGCCAGCAGCACAGGGTCGGAGCAGCCCCAGCATTTT. Its protein product is CASSTGSEQPQHF.

The chain employs TRBV30 and TRBJ2-1; 7 nucleotides agree with TRBD2. Germline CDR1 is GTSNPN and CDR2 is SVGIG (reference sequence). The V gene end was trimmed by 3 bases and the J gene end by 4 bases; junction bases not matched to a gene: 18. This CDR3 comprises 18 residues. The CDR3 protein is CAWRGSPLMRERYNEQFF. Here the CDR3 DNA reads TGTGCCTGGAGGGGATCCCCCTTGATGCGGGAGCGGTACAATGAGCAGTTCTTC. The full variable domain, in which reference TRBV30 and TRBJ2-1 provide the parts outside the CDR3, is SQTIHQWPATLVQPVGSPLSLECTVEGTSNPNLYWYRQAAGRGLQLLFYSVGIGQISSEVPQNLSASRPQDRQFILSSKKLLLSDSGFYLCAWRGSPLMRERYNEQFFGPGTRLTVL.

V usage is TRBV18 and J usage is TRBJ2-7; 10 bases fit TRBD1. CDR3 size: 14 residues. J was trimmed by 6 bases and V by 6 bases; bases with no gene match: 8. Germline assignment: CDR1 KGHSH and CDR2 LQKENI. CDR3 residues: CASSPGTGVVEQYV. In DNA, the CDR3 is TGTGCCAGCTCCCCCGGGACAGGGGTCGTCGAGCAGTACGTC.

The chain links TRBV30 to TRBJ2-2, with 8 bases matching TRBD1. Trimming removed 5 bases from V and 3 bases from J; junction bases left unmatched: 2. This CDR3 contains 13 residues. Per germline, CDR1 GTSNPN and CDR2 SVGIG (reference sequence). CDR3 coding DNA: TGTGCCTGGGGGACAGGATACACCGGGGAGCTGTTTTTT. Translation gives CAWGTGYTGELFF.

V gene TRBV28 combines with J gene TRBJ2-7; the D gene is possibly TRBD1 (5 bases). V dropped 5 bases and J dropped 4 bases, with 21 bases sitting between them. The V gene's germline CDR1 is MDHEN and CDR2 SYDVKM. CDR3 length: 16 amino acids. CDR3 DNA sequence: TGTGCCAGCAGTCCACCTATGGGGCAGGGTCGGTACGAGCAGTACGTC. Translation: CASSPPMGQGRYEQYV.

The chain has TRBV2 and TRBJ1-5, with 7 bases matching TRBD1. Looked up from germline, CDR1 is SNHLY and CDR2 is FYNNEI. The trim removed 7 bases at V and 4 bases at J, leaving 4 bases unmatched. CDR3 length: 13 amino acids. This CDR3 reads CASKGTANQPQHF. In nucleotides, the CDR3 is TGTGCCAGCAAAGGGACAGCTAATCAGCCCCAGCATTTT.

This clone occurred a few times. The chain carries TRBV19 and TRBJ1-5; a weak D match, TRBD1 (6 bases). The CDR3 covers 14 residues. V lost 10 bases and J 2 bases, leaving 15 bases between the germline ends. The germline V gene encodes CDR1 LNHDA and CDR2 SQIVND (reference sequence). The CDR3 loop is CATKPGQGNQPQHF. DNA for the CDR3: TGTGCCACCAAGCCGGGACAAGGCAATCAGCCCCAGCATTTT. Drawing the rest from reference TRBV19 and TRBJ1-5, the complete variable domain is DGGITQSPKYLFRKEGQNVTLSCEQNLNHDAMYWYRQDPGQGLRLIYYSQIVNDFQKGDIAEGYSVSREKKESFPLTVTSAQKNPTAFYLCATKPGQGNQPQHFGDGTRLSIL.

The rearrangement joins TRBV2 to TRBJ2-7; D is uncertain. The CDR3 has 14 residues. Between the trimmed V and J ends, which lost 8 bases and 4 bases, there was a span of 18 bases. The germline CDR1 and CDR2 sequences are SNHLY and FYNNEI. This CDR3 reads CASFGLKGLYEQYF. The CDR3, as DNA: TGTGCCAGCTTCGGTTTAAAGGGTTTGTACGAGCAGTACTTC.

V usage is TRBV27 and J usage is TRBJ1-1, with 9 bases matching TRBD1. Germline CDR1 reads MNHEY; CDR2 reads SMNVEV (reference sequence). The CDR3 is made up of 14 amino acids. V trimming: 7 bases; J trimming: 3 bases; junction bases outside the gene matches: 6. CDR3 nucleotide sequence: TGTGCCAGCAACCGACAGGGGGGCCACACTGAAGCTTTCTTT. The encoded protein is CASNRQGGHTEAFF.

In its sample, this clone ranks as medium-sized. This chain connects TRBV28 to TRBJ2-1; 9 bases agree with TRBD2. CDR3 length equals 18 residues. CDR1 is MDHEN and CDR2 is SYDVKM in the germline V gene. The V gene end was trimmed by 3 bases and the J gene end by 0 bases; junction bases not matched to a gene: 9. The CDR3: CASSLEFLAGYSYNEQFF. CDR3 coding DNA: TGTGCCAGCAGTTTGGAGTTCCTAGCGGGATACTCCTACAATGAGCAGTTCTTC.

The chain is built from TRBV2 and TRBJ2-5; the match to TRBD2 covers 12 bases. Germline values: CDR1 SNHLY, CDR2 FYNNEI. V gave up 4 bases and J gave up 6 bases; unmatched junction bases: 3. The CDR3 spans 14 residues. The CDR3 region is CASSALAGGKTQYF. DNA for the CDR3: TGTGCCAGCAGTGCCCTAGCGGGAGGGAAGACCCAGTACTTC.

The V call is TRBV7-6, the J call TRBJ2-2; 12 nucleotides align to TRBD2. Germline CDR1 SGHVS, CDR2 FNYEAQ. The CDR3 extends over 17 amino acids. The V gene end was trimmed by 3 bases and the J gene end by 4 bases; junction bases not matched to a gene: 6. This CDR3 reads CASSFRLAGVGTGELFF. The CDR3 nucleotides read TGTGCCAGCAGCTTCAGACTAGCGGGAGTGGGCACCGGGGAGCTGTTTTTT.

The rearrangement joins TRBV5-1 to TRBJ1-2, with no clear D. This CDR3 comprises 14 residues. Germline CDR1 and CDR2: SGHRS and YFSETQ. Trimming removed 0 bases from V and 4 bases from J, with 10 bases in between. CDR3 in DNA: TGCGCCAGCAGCTTGGATACCAGGTCCTATGGCTACACCTTC. Its protein is CASSLDTRSYGYTF.

The V and J genes are TRBV19 and TRBJ1-5, with D maybe TRBD1 (6 bases). V was trimmed by 3 bases and J by 2 bases, leaving 8 bases between them. This CDR3 has 14 residues. CDR1 is LNHDA and CDR2 is SQIVND in the germline V gene (reference sequence). CDR3: CASSMWGRNQPQHF. The CDR3 coding sequence is TGTGCCAGTAGTATGTGGGGGCGCAATCAGCCCCAGCATTTT. The whole variable domain, filled in from reference TRBV19 and TRBJ1-5, reads DGGITQSPKYLFRKEGQNVTLSCEQNLNHDAMYWYRQDPGQGLRLIYYSQIVNDFQKGDIAEGYSVSREKKESFPLTVTSAQKNPTAFYLCASSMWGRNQPQHFGDGTRLSIL.

CDR3 nucleotides: TGTGCCAGCAGCTTGGTTACAGGGAGATTTGGCACTGAAGCTTTCTTT. As protein: CASSLVTGRFGTEAFF. The J gene is TRBJ1-1, the V gene TRBV5-4; maybe TRBD1 (6 bases). The CDR3 extends over 16 amino acids. V lost 0 bases and J lost 4, with 16 bases in between. The germline V gene encodes CDR1 SGHNT and CDR2 YYREEE (reference sequence).

CDR3 residues: CASNAGTDNQPQHF. CDR3 DNA sequence: TGTGCCAGCAATGCCGGGACAGACAATCAGCCCCAGCATTTT. The rearrangement joins TRBV6-9 to TRBJ1-5; 7 bases map to TRBD1. In germline, CDR1 is MNHGY, CDR2 SVAAGI. The V gene end was trimmed by 7 bases and the J gene end by 3 bases; junction bases not matched to a gene: 6. The CDR3 runs to 14 residues.

This clone was picked up many times. The chain carries TRBV19 and TRBJ1-5; TRBD1 is a possible D gene (5 bases). The V end was cut by 8 bases, the J end by 0 bases, with 11 bases between. CDR3 length: 14 amino acids. The germline V gene encodes CDR1 LNHDA and CDR2 SQIVND (reference sequence). CDR3 nucleotides: TGTGCCAGTGGGGACCCGTTTAGCAATCAGCCCCAGCATTTT. It codes for CASGDPFSNQPQHF.

The chain combines TRBV9 with TRBJ2-1; tentative D call: TRBD1 (6 bases). This CDR3 is 15 amino acids long. Germline V CDR1 and CDR2: SGDLS, YYNGEE. Trimming pared 1 base from V and 0 bases from J, leaving 8 bases between. The CDR3, as DNA: TGTGCCAGCAGCGTACGGGACACCTCCTACAATGAGCAGTTCTTC. Its translation is CASSVRDTSYNEQFF. Supplemented by reference TRBV9 and TRBJ2-1, the full variable domain reads DSGVTQTPKHLITATGQRVTLRCSPRSGDLSVYWYQQSLDQGLQFLIQYYNGEERAKGNILERFSAQQFPDLHSELNLSSLELGDSALYFCASSVRDTSYNEQFFGPGTRLTVL.

The chain couples TRBV19 to TRBJ2-7, with a tentative D call TRBD1 (6 bases). Germline CDR1 and CDR2: LNHDA and SQIVND (reference sequence). V lost 4 bases and J 5 bases, leaving 15 bases between the germline ends. This CDR3 spans 14 amino acids. In DNA, the CDR3 is TGTGCCAGTAGTACCTCACAGGGTACCCACGAGCAGTACTTC. Translation: CASSTSQGTHEQYF.

The V gene is TRBV30, the J gene TRBJ2-5; 15 bases fit TRBD2. Trimming cost V 2 bases and J 4 bases; bases outside gene matches: 11. This CDR3 is built from 18 residues. Germline V gene data show CDR1 as GTSNPN and CDR2 as SVGIG (reference sequence). CDR3 sequence: CAWSLRTSGRDNGETQYF. Here the CDR3 DNA reads TGTGCCTGGAGTCTACGGACTAGCGGGAGGGATAATGGAGAGACCCAGTACTTC.

This sequence joins TRBV19 and TRBJ2-1, with 12 bases lining up with TRBD2. Germline-derived CDR1 and CDR2 are LNHDA and SQIVND (reference sequence). With V trimmed by 4 bases and J by 7 bases, 5 bases remained unmatched. The CDR3 runs 15 residues. CDR3 coding DNA: TGTGCCAGTAGTAAGACTAGCGGGAGTGTAAATGAGCAGTTCTTC. Protein product: CASSKTSGSVNEQFF. Full variable domain (remainder filled in from reference TRBV19 and TRBJ2-1): DGGITQSPKYLFRKEGQNVTLSCEQNLNHDAMYWYRQDPGQGLRLIYYSQIVNDFQKGDIAEGYSVSREKKESFPLTVTSAQKNPTAFYLCASSKTSGSVNEQFFGPGTRLTVL.